This note documents a single T cell receptor (beta chain) sequence. Its antigen is not identified. Germline CDR1 and CDR2: SNHLY and FYNNEI. The CDR3 has 15 amino acids. The V segment lost 5 bases and the J segment 7 bases; nucleotides outside the gene matches: 9. Sequencing was performed with immunoSEQ multiplex PCR; in TCRdb, only in-frame clones are kept and a portion is missing. The sample yields under 50,000 clones, 50% to 80% seen once. The data were obtained in a study of vaccination effects on CD4 cells after COVID-19. About the study: Viral peptide pools were used in the ViraFEST assay to expand antigen-specific CD4+ T cells, and sequencing came afterward. Of the BNT162b2 and mRNA-1273 vaccines, participants received two doses of one or the other. Findings of the study overall: Healthy vaccinees showed cross-reactivity with common cold coronaviruses in only 1 of 255 vaccine-induced clones.

Cells that had been cultured for roughly eleven days were the source of isolated CD4+ T cells. Sample: CD4+ T cells from PBMCs cultured without peptide, taken before COVID-19 vaccination. This receptor was identified in a human donor who received a COVID-19 vaccine. The chain combines TRBV2 with TRBJ2-1, with 9 bases matching TRBD2. The CDR3 sequence is CASSYGGRAKNEQFF. CDR3 sequence (DNA): TGTGCCAGCAGTTACGGCGGGAGGGCCAAAAATGAGCAGTTCTTC.